These 23 T cell receptor beta chains were sequenced from one sample in a study of blood T cells in healthy people across ages. It was with a sample-barcoded 5' primer and a J-beta primer mix that a second PCR of about 7 to 12 cycles was run. A single record per CDR3 protein comes from TCRdb applying MiXCR to the 5' RACE reads. The sample carries 800,000 to 950,000 distinct CDR3 sequences, about 48% recorded once. Sequencing input: blood. The source of these receptors is a man younger than 40 in good health.

The DNA for the CDR3 is TGTGCCAGCTCTCGCGGCGGGGGCCAACTATACACAGATACGCAGTATTTT. Amino acid sequence: CASSRGGGQLYTDTQYF. This chain uses TRBV7-3 with TRBJ2-3; the D gene is possibly TRBD2 (7 bases). The V gene lost 8 bases and the J gene lost 2 bases, with 23 bases spanning the gap. CDR3 length: 17 residues. Germline-derived CDR1 and CDR2 are SGHTA and FQGTGA. Drawing the rest from reference TRBV7-3 and TRBJ2-3, the complete variable domain is GAGVSQTPSNKVTEKGKYVELRCDPISGHTALYWYRQSLGQGPEFLIYFQGTGAADDSGLPNDRFFAVRPEGSVSTLKIQRTERGDSAVYLCASSRGGGQLYTDTQYFGPGTRLTVL.

This chain connects TRBV7-2 to TRBJ2-3; D gene unclear. Germline assignment: CDR1 SGHTA and CDR2 FQGNSA. Trimming removed 2 bases from V and 2 bases from J, with 11 bases in between. The CDR3 has 15 residues. CDR3 coding DNA: TGTGCCAGCAGCTTATTTGACTTATACACAGATACGCAGTATTTT. This encodes CASSLFDLYTDTQYF. Drawing the rest from reference TRBV7-2 and TRBJ2-3, the complete variable domain is GAGVSQSPSNKVTEKGKDVELRCDPISGHTALYWYRQSLGQGLEFLIYFQGNSAPDKSGLPSDRFSAERTGGSVSTLTIQRTQQEDSAVYLCASSLFDLYTDTQYFGPGTRLTVL.

The chain is built from TRBV4-1 and TRBJ2-4; TRBD1 matches 11 bases. Germline CDR1 MGHRA, CDR2 YSYEKL. The V and J ends lost 4 bases and 2 bases, in that order; junction bases with no gene match: 13. This CDR3 is built from 19 residues. The CDR3 nucleotides are TGCGCCAGCAGCCGGAGGACAGGGGGCGATTTAATTACCAAAAACATTCAGTACTTC. Amino acids: CASSRRTGGDLITKNIQYF.

This clonotype was found a few times. The chain carries TRBV27 and TRBJ2-1; 7 bases agree with TRBD2. With V trimmed by 5 bases and J by 2 bases, 12 bases remained unmatched. There are 17 residues in the CDR3. CDR1 and CDR2 from the germline V gene are MNHEY and SMNVEV (reference sequence). The CDR3 DNA reads as TGTGCCAGCAGTCCGTACGCCCCAGGACTAGCCTACAATGAGCAGTTCTTC. It is translated as CASSPYAPGLAYNEQFF.

This rearrangement joins TRBV27 to TRBJ2-5, with a tentative D call TRBD1 (6 bases). Germline CDR1 and CDR2: MNHEY and SMNVEV (reference sequence). The CDR3 spans 15 residues. The germline V and J ends were trimmed by 7 bases and 11 bases, with 26 bases remaining between them. This CDR3 is CASTSGDGVGNEQYF. The CDR3 coding sequence is TGTGCCAGCACGTCAGGGGACGGCGTCGGCAATGAGCAGTACTTC.

V and J are TRBV10-3 and TRBJ2-3; TRBD1 aligns across 7 bases. The germline V gene encodes CDR1 ENHRY and CDR2 SYGVKD. J lost 3 bases, V lost 5 bases, and 8 bases had no gene match. This CDR3 comprises 15 residues. CDR3 nucleotide sequence: TGTGCCATCAGTAAGGGGGACAGAGAAACAGATACGCAGTATTTT. Translation: CAISKGDRETDTQYF.

CDR3 nucleotide sequence: TGTGCCAGCACTTCCGCGGGGTCCTATGGCTACACCTTC. As protein: CASTSAGSYGYTF. V gene TRBV6-6 combines with J gene TRBJ1-2; D is undetermined. Per germline, CDR1 MNHNY and CDR2 SVGAGI (reference sequence). The CDR3 covers 13 residues. The ends were cut back, 7 bases at V and 4 bases at J, with 13 bases in the middle.

This clonotype has only a few counts. This chain links TRBV12-3 or TRBV12-4 with TRBJ2-1; the D is unclear. Trimming removed 6 bases at V and 4 bases at J, with 13 bases between. The CDR3 length is 14 residues. The DNA for the CDR3 is TGTGCCAGCAGACCCGACGGTGTGTACAATGAGCAGTTCTTC. Residues: CASRPDGVYNEQFF.

The chain is built from TRBV20-1 and TRBJ2-7, with D perhaps assigned TRBD1 or TRBD2 (5 bases each). Germline V lookup: CDR1 DFQATT, CDR2 SNEGSKA (reference sequence). The V end was cut by 5 bases, the J end by 5 bases, with 10 bases between. The CDR3 has 11 residues. Written as DNA, the CDR3 is TGCAGTGCTGTCGAGGGGAACGAGCAGTACTTC. Its protein product is CSAVEGNEQYF.

This clonotype was seen only once. The rearrangement uses TRBV7-2 and TRBJ2-7; weak D call: TRBD1 (5 bases). Germline CDR1 and CDR2: SGHTA and FQGNSA. V gave up 5 bases and J gave up 0 bases, with 11 bases separating them. The CDR3 consists of 14 residues. In nucleotides, the CDR3 is TGTGCCAGCAGCCCAAGGACACCCTCCTACGAGCAGTACTTC. Translating gives CASSPRTPSYEQYF. The complete variable domain, with remaining parts taken from reference TRBV7-2 and TRBJ2-7, reads GAGVSQSPSNKVTEKGKDVELRCDPISGHTALYWYRQSLGQGLEFLIYFQGNSAPDKSGLPSDRFSAERTGGSVSTLTIQRTQQEDSAVYLCASSPRTPSYEQYFGPGTRLTVT.

The V call is TRBV12-3 or TRBV12-4, the J call TRBJ1-5; the D is unclear. This CDR3 comprises 15 residues. The V and J ends lost 4 bases and 0 bases respectively, with 10 bases between them. CDR3 DNA: TGTGCCAGCAGTTACGGAACATATAGCAATCAGCCCCAGCATTTT. It codes for CASSYGTYSNQPQHF.

V is TRBV4-3 and J is TRBJ2-3; D is possibly TRBD2 (5 bases). The CDR3 is 16 amino acids. The V end was cut by 1 base, the J end by 2 bases, with 13 bases between. Per germline, CDR1 LGHNA and CDR2 YSLEER. CDR3 residues: CASSQAWRADTDTQYF. In DNA, the CDR3 is TGCGCCAGCAGCCAAGCCTGGCGGGCTGACACAGATACGCAGTATTTT.

The CDR3 nucleotides are TGCGCCAGCTCAGGAGGGGAGGGACTAGCCAAAAACATTCAGTACTTC. Translating gives CASSGGEGLAKNIQYF. This chain uses TRBV5-1 with TRBJ2-4; 7 bases map to TRBD2. CDR1 and CDR2 from the germline V gene are SGHRS and YFSETQ. V trimming: 7 bases; J trimming: 0 bases; junction bases outside the gene matches: 10. The CDR3 has 16 amino acids.

This clonotype appeared many times. The chain joins TRBV6-6 to TRBJ2-1; D possibly uses TRBD1 or TRBD2 (5 bases each). V lost 2 bases and J 6 bases, leaving 14 bases between the germline ends. Germline CDR1 reads MNHNY; CDR2 reads SVGAGI (reference sequence). This CDR3 has 15 amino acids. DNA of the CDR3: TGTGCCAGCAGTTACGGGACCCGAGTGGTCAATGAGCAGTTCTTC. Its translation: CASSYGTRVVNEQFF.

The chain recombines TRBV5-4 with TRBJ1-5; D is possibly TRBD1 (5 bases). The V gene lost 2 bases and the J gene lost 3 bases, with 12 bases spanning the gap. The CDR3 is 15 amino acids. CDR1 is SGHNT, CDR2 YYREEE, per germline (reference sequence). The CDR3 coding sequence is TGTGCCAGCAGCTTTCAGGGAGGGGTCAATCAGCCCCAGCATTTT. It codes for CASSFQGGVNQPQHF.

Only one count was recorded for this clonotype. V gene TRBV5-6 combines with J gene TRBJ2-7; D call uncertain. The germline V gene encodes CDR1 SGHDT and CDR2 YYEEEE. V dropped 0 bases and J dropped 2 bases, with 9 bases sitting between them. This CDR3 spans 14 amino acids. CDR3 DNA: TGTGCCAGCAGCTTGGATCGGAGCGCCTACGAGCAGTACTTC. Protein product: CASSLDRSAYEQYF.

V and J are TRBV10-3 and TRBJ2-7, with TRBD2 identical over 10 bases. CDR3 length: 16 amino acids. Germline V gene data show CDR1 as ENHRY and CDR2 as SYGVKD. The V segment lost 1 base and the J segment 3 bases; nucleotides outside the gene matches: 6. CDR3 sequence reads: CAISELATSGRYEQYF. As DNA, the CDR3 is TGTGCCATCAGTGAGTTGGCGACTAGCGGGCGCTACGAGCAGTACTTC.

In this sample, this clonotype turned up a few times. This chain joins TRBV25-1 and TRBJ1-2; no clear D. Trimming cost V 6 bases and J 2 bases, with 19 bases left between them. Germline assignment: CDR1 MGHDK and CDR2 SYGVNS. This CDR3 is 16 amino acids long. DNA for the CDR3: TGTGCCAGCAGCGCCTCGGGTGGACTTACGAACTATGGCTACACCTTC. Translated, it gives CASSASGGLTNYGYTF.

The V call is TRBV2, the J call TRBJ1-4; D possibly corresponds to TRBD1 (6 bases). This CDR3 contains 17 residues. CDR1 and CDR2 from the germline V gene are SNHLY and FYNNEI. V dropped 3 bases and J dropped 7 bases, with 21 bases sitting between them. DNA for the CDR3: TGTGCCAGCAGTGATGGTGGGGCCAAGGGGGGCCCTGAAAAACTGTTTTTT. Amino acids: CASSDGGAKGGPEKLFF.

The rearrangement links TRBV7-3 to TRBJ2-7, with 9 bases aligning to TRBD1. Per the germline V gene, CDR1 is SGHTA and CDR2 is FQGTGA. J was trimmed by 3 bases and V by 0 bases; bases with no gene match: 6. CDR3 size: 16 residues. The CDR3 sequence is CASSLTSPGQGYEQYF. In DNA form, the CDR3 reads TGTGCCAGCAGCTTAACAAGTCCGGGACAGGGCTACGAGCAGTACTTC.

The rearrangement uses TRBV5-1 and TRBJ2-5; 9 bases match TRBD1. The CDR3 length is 16 residues. Germline values: CDR1 SGHRS, CDR2 YFSETQ. Germline trimming cut 0 bases from V and 2 bases from J; bases unmatched to any gene: 5. CDR3 loop: CASSLEGQGYQETQYF. CDR3 in DNA: TGCGCCAGCAGCTTGGAGGGACAGGGTTATCAAGAGACCCAGTACTTC.

The chain joins TRBV3-1 to TRBJ1-2; no clear D. CDR1 and CDR2 (germline): LGHDT, YNNKEL (reference sequence). Trimming removed 1 base from V and 4 bases from J, with 10 bases in between. The CDR3 has 14 amino acids. CDR3 in amino acids: CASSQADGPYGYTF. In DNA form, the CDR3 reads TGTGCCAGCAGCCAAGCAGACGGGCCCTATGGCTACACCTTC. The variable domain in full, with the rest retrieved from reference TRBV3-1 and TRBJ1-2, is DTAVSQTPKYLVTQMGNDKSIKCEQNLGHDTMYWYKQDSKKFLKIMFSYNNKELIINETVPNRFSPKSPDKAHLNLHINSLELGDSAVYFCASSQADGPYGYTFGSGTRLTVV.

V and J are TRBV7-9 and TRBJ1-4; D is possibly TRBD1 (6 bases). CDR3 size: 15 residues. CDR1 and CDR2 from the germline V gene are SEHNR and FQNEAQ (reference sequence). Trimming removed 4 bases from V and 7 bases from J, with 16 bases in between. The DNA for the CDR3 is TGTGCCAGCAGCTCCAGCCAGGGGAGAATTGAAAAACTGTTTTTT. The encoded protein is CASSSSQGRIEKLFF.